These T cell receptor beta chains were read from a single sample in a study of control samples from healthy donors and cancer patients. Sequenced by immunoSEQ multiplex PCR; TCRdb stores in-frame clones only, minus some. The table shows over 70,000 clones, with about 88% occurring only once. The specimen was PBMCs. These receptors came from a woman aged 45-59 years with colorectal cancer. The CDR3 runs from the conserved cysteine through the conserved F or W. Fields, in order: CDR3 DNA, CDR3 protein, CDR3 length, clone size, D gene, V gene, J gene. D genes are given only for firm matches. The size of a clone is reported for some rows only, either as once, few or many, or as a class for expanded clones.

CDR3nt: TGCGCCAGCAGCTTTGACCGGACAAATGGCTACACCTTC
CDR3aa: CASSFDRTNGYTF
len: 13
abundance: few
d_gene: NA
v_gene: TRBV5-1
j_gene: TRBJ1-2

CDR3nt: TGTGCCAGCAGCTTTGATGGTGGATCACCCCTCCACTTT
CDR3aa: CASSFDGGSPLHF
len: 13
abundance: NA
d_gene: NA
v_gene: TRBV7-3
j_gene: TRBJ1-6

CDR3nt: TGTGCCATCAGTAACAGGGGCCTGAACACCGGGGAGCTGTTTTTT
CDR3aa: CAISNRGLNTGELFF
len: 15
abundance: NA
d_gene: TRBD1
v_gene: TRBV10-3
j_gene: TRBJ2-2

CDR3nt: TGTGCCAGCAGCGCCGGAGGGCCCGGGGAGCTGTTTTTT
CDR3aa: CASSAGGPGELFF
len: 13
abundance: once
d_gene: NA
v_gene: TRBV5-5
j_gene: TRBJ2-2

CDR3nt: TGTGCCACCAGCAGAGATCTCACGGGGACTGAAGCTTTCTTT
CDR3aa: CATSRDLTGTEAFF
len: 14
abundance: NA
d_gene: NA
v_gene: TRBV15
j_gene: TRBJ1-1

CDR3nt: TGTGCCAGCAGTTTGGCAGGGAACCCTACAGAGACCCAGTACTTC
CDR3aa: CASSLAGNPTETQYF
len: 15
abundance: NA
d_gene: NA
v_gene: TRBV28
j_gene: TRBJ2-5

CDR3nt: TGTGCCAGCACCCTGTTAGGAATTGGATCGCCCCTCCACTTT
CDR3aa: CASTLLGIGSPLHF
len: 14
abundance: NA
d_gene: NA
v_gene: TRBV5-5
j_gene: TRBJ1-6

CDR3nt: TGCGCCAGCAGCCCTGGGACTCCTCAAGAGACCCAGTACTTC
CDR3aa: CASSPGTPQETQYF
len: 14
abundance: once
d_gene: NA
v_gene: TRBV5-1
j_gene: TRBJ2-5

CDR3nt: TGTGCCAGTAGTTTCGGACAGGTCTATCAGCCCCAGCATTTT
CDR3aa: CASSFGQVYQPQHF
len: 14
abundance: NA
d_gene: TRBD1
v_gene: TRBV19
j_gene: TRBJ1-5

CDR3nt: TGTGCCAGCAGTTACTTCTCTGCAACTAATGAAAAACTGTTTTTT
CDR3aa: CASSYFSATNEKLFF
len: 15
abundance: NA
d_gene: NA
v_gene: TRBV6-5
j_gene: TRBJ1-4

CDR3nt: TGTGCCAGCAGATCTGATGGTGATATGAACACTGAAGCTTTCTTT
CDR3aa: CASRSDGDMNTEAFF
len: 15
abundance: NA
d_gene: NA
v_gene: TRBV2
j_gene: TRBJ1-1

CDR3nt: TGTGCCAGCAGTTTATCACGACTAGCGGGGGGGCCAAGGGAGCAGTTCTTC
CDR3aa: CASSLSRLAGGPREQFF
len: 17
abundance: NA
d_gene: TRBD2
v_gene: TRBV27
j_gene: TRBJ2-1

CDR3nt: TGTGCCATCCGGGGGCTGGGGGAGACCCAGTACTTC
CDR3aa: CAIRGLGETQYF
len: 12
abundance: NA
d_gene: NA
v_gene: TRBV10-3
j_gene: TRBJ2-5

CDR3nt: TGTGCCACCAGAACCGGCACAGATACGCAGTATTTT
CDR3aa: CATRTGTDTQYF
len: 12
abundance: NA
d_gene: NA
v_gene: TRBV12-3/TRBV12-4
j_gene: TRBJ2-3

CDR3nt: TGTGCCAGTAGCCGCTCCGGGACAGGGGCTGGAAACACCATATATTTT
CDR3aa: CASSRSGTGAGNTIYF
len: 16
abundance: NA
d_gene: TRBD1
v_gene: TRBV19
j_gene: TRBJ1-3

CDR3nt: TGTGCCAGCCAACCGGGCCGGGGGGCGCCCAGGGTTGGAGCTTTCTTT
CDR3aa: CASQPGRGAPRVGAFF
len: 16
abundance: NA
d_gene: NA
v_gene: TRBV27
j_gene: TRBJ1-1

CDR3nt: TGTGCCAGCAGCTTAGTGCTGGGGCCGGGTGAAAAACTGTTTTTT
CDR3aa: CASSLVLGPGEKLFF
len: 15
abundance: NA
d_gene: NA
v_gene: TRBV13
j_gene: TRBJ1-4

CDR3nt: TGTGCTAGTGGCGAACGGGGGCATACCTACAATGAGCAGTTCTTC
CDR3aa: CASGERGHTYNEQFF
len: 15
abundance: NA
d_gene: NA
v_gene: TRBV12-5
j_gene: TRBJ2-1

CDR3nt: TGTGCCAGCAGCTTAGAAGGGGGATGTTTTTATTCACCCCTCCACTTT
CDR3aa: CASSLEGGCFYSPLHF
len: 16
abundance: NA
d_gene: NA
v_gene: TRBV11-2
j_gene: TRBJ1-6

CDR3nt: TGTGCCATCAGTGGTGCAGGAGGGGGGACTGAAGCTTTCTTT
CDR3aa: CAISGAGGGTEAFF
len: 14
abundance: NA
d_gene: NA
v_gene: TRBV10-3
j_gene: TRBJ1-1

CDR3nt: TGTGCCAGCAGTTACAAGGCAGGGGGCACCGGGGAGCTGTTTTTT
CDR3aa: CASSYKAGGTGELFF
len: 15
abundance: once
d_gene: TRBD1
v_gene: TRBV6-5
j_gene: TRBJ2-2

CDR3nt: TGTGCCAGCAGTCCGGACGCAAGGACTGAAGCTTTCTTT
CDR3aa: CASSPDARTEAFF
len: 13
abundance: NA
d_gene: NA
v_gene: TRBV6-6
j_gene: TRBJ1-1

CDR3nt: TGCAGTGCTAGTGAGGAGATGGCAGGCCCACTAAATCAGCCCCAGCATTTT
CDR3aa: CSASEEMAGPLNQPQHF
len: 17
abundance: NA
d_gene: NA
v_gene: TRBV20-1
j_gene: TRBJ1-5

CDR3nt: TGTGCCAGCAGCTTAAGCGGGGGCACAGATACGCAGTATTTT
CDR3aa: CASSLSGGTDTQYF
len: 14
abundance: NA
d_gene: TRBD2
v_gene: TRBV7-9
j_gene: TRBJ2-3

CDR3nt: TGCGCCAGCGCCTTAGGGGGGGTCAATGAAGCTTTCTTT
CDR3aa: CASALGGVNEAFF
len: 13
abundance: once
d_gene: NA
v_gene: TRBV5-1
j_gene: TRBJ1-1